These 3 T cell receptor beta chains share one sample of origin, sequenced in a study of T cell responses to AZD1222 COVID-19 vaccine. Only in-frame clones appear in the TCRdb table, and some are missing; sequencing was by immunoSEQ multiplex PCR. This repertoire shows roughly 93,000 clones, roughly 87% found once; its top ten account for roughly 1.7%. Here the sequenced sample was peripheral blood, taken on day 0 of AZD1222 vaccination. These receptor sequences come from an adult in good health.

The CDR3 sequence is CASGLAPGSEKLFF. Written as DNA, the CDR3 is TGTGCTAGTGGCCTGGCCCCAGGGTCTGAAAAACTGTTTTTT. This chain links TRBV12-5 with TRBJ1-4, with a tentative D call TRBD1 (5 bases). V was clipped by 6 bases and J by 7 bases, with 15 bases between them. Germline assignment: CDR1 LGHNT and CDR2 FRNRAP. This CDR3 is built from 14 residues.

The CDR3 protein is CASSAGLAGGLSYEQYF. The CDR3 bases are TGTGCCAGCAGTGCGGGACTAGCGGGGGGCCTCTCCTACGAGCAGTACTTC. The rearrangement links TRBV6-1 to TRBJ2-7, with 15 positions matching TRBD2. Trimming at V came to 4 bases and at J to 0 bases, leaving 4 bases not matched to a gene. CDR3 size: 17 residues. CDR1 is MNHNS, CDR2 SASEGT, per germline.

This CDR3 reads CASSLGQGFRNTEAFF. The CDR3, as DNA: TGTGCCAGCAGCCTGGGACAGGGGTTTAGGAACACTGAAGCTTTCTTT. The chain joins TRBV7-8 to TRBJ1-1, with TRBD1 matching over 10 bases. CDR1 is SGHVS and CDR2 is FQNEAQ in the germline V gene. The CDR3 sequence is 16 residues long. The V gene end was trimmed by 5 bases and the J gene end by 1 base; junction bases not matched to a gene: 7.